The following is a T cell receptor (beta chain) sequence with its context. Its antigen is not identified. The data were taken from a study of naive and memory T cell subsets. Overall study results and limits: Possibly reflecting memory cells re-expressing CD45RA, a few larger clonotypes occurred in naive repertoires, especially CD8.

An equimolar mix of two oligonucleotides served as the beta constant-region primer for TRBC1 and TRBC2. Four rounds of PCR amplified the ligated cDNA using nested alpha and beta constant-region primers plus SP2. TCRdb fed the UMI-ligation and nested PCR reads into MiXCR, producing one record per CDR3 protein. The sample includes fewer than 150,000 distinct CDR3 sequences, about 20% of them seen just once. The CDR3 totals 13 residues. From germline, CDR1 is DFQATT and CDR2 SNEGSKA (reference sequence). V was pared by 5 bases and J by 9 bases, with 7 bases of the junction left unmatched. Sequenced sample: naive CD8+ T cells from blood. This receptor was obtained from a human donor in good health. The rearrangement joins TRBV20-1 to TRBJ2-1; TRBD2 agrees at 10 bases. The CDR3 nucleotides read TGCAGTGCTCCAGCGGGAGGGCATATTGAGCAGTTCTTC. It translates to CSAPAGGHIEQFF.